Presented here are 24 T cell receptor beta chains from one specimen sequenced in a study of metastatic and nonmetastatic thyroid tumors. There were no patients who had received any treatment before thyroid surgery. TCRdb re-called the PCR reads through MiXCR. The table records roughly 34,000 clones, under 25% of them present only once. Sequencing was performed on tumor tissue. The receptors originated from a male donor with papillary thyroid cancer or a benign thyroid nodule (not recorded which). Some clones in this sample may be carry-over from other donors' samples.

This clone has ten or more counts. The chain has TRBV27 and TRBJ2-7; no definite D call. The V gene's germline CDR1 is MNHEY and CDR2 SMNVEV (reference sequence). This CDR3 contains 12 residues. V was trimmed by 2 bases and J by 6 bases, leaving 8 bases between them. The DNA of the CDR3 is TGTGCCAGCAGTTTAGCTGGACGCGAGCAGTACTTC. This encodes CASSLAGREQYF.

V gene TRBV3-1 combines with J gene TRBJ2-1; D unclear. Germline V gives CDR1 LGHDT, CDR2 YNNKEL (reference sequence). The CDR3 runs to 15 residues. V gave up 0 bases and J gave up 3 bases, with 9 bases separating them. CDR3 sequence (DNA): TGTGCCAGCAGCCAAGAGAGGACGCTCTACAATGAGCAGTTCTTC. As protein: CASSQERTLYNEQFF.

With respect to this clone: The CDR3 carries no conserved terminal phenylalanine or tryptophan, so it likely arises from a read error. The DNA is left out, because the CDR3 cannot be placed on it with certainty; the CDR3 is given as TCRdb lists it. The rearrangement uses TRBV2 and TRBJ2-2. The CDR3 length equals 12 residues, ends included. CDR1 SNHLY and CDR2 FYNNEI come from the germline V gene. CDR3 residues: CASKRNTGELFS.

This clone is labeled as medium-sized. CDR3 amino acids: CASSSSGHNSPLHF. CDR3 DNA sequence: TGTGCCAGCAGTTCCTCGGGACACAATTCACCCCTCCACTTT. The rearrangement uses TRBV6-5 and TRBJ1-6, with D maybe TRBD1 (6 bases). Trimming removed 4 bases at V and 7 bases at J, with 11 bases between. The CDR3 extends over 14 amino acids. CDR1 is MNHEY, CDR2 SVGAGI, per germline.

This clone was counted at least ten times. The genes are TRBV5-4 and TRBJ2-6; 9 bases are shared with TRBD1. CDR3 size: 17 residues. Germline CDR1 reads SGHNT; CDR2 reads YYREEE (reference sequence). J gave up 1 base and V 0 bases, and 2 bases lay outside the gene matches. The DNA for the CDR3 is TGTGCCAGCAGCTTGGGGACAGGGGTATCTGGGGCCAACGTCCTGACTTTC. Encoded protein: CASSLGTGVSGANVLTF.

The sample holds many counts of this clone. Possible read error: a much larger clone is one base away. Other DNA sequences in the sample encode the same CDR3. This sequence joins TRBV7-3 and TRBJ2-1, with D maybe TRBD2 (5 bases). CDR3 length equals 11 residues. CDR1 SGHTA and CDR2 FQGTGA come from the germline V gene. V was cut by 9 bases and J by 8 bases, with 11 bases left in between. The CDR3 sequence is CASSWGDEQFF. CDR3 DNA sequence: TGTGCCAGTTCCTGGGGAGATGAGCAGTTCTTC.

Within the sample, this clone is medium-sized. The CDR3 here is CALISVWTGLAGYTF. DNA for the CDR3: TGTGCCCTAATATCTGTCTGGACAGGGCTGGCTGGCTACACCTTC. The chain is built from TRBV10-3 and TRBJ1-2; 8 positions agree with TRBD1. V shed 11 bases, J shed 7 bases, and the junction held 18 bases outside the gene matches. Per germline, CDR1 ENHRY and CDR2 SYGVKD. The CDR3 length is 15 residues.

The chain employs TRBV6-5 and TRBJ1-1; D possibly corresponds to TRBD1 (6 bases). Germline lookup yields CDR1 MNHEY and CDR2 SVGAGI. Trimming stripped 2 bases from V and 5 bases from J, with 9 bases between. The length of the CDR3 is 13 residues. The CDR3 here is CASSYKGETEAFF. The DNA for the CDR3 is TGTGCCAGCAGTTACAAGGGGGAAACTGAAGCTTTCTTT.

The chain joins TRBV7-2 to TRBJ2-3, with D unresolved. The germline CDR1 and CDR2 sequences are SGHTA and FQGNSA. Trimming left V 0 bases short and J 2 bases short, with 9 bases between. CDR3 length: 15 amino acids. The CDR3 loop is CASSLAWGSTDTQYF. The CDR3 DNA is TGTGCCAGCAGCTTAGCCTGGGGTTCCACAGATACGCAGTATTTT.

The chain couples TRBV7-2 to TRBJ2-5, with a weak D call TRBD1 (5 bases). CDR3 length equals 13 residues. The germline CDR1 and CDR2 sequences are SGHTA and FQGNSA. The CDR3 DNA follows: TGTGCAATCAGCTTACGGCAGGGCCAGACCCAGTACTTC. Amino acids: CAISLRQGQTQYF. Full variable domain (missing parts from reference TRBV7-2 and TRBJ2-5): GAGVSQSPSNKVTEKGKDVELRCDPISGHTALYWYRQSLGQGLEFLIYFQGNSAPDKSGLPSDRFSAERTGGSVSTLTIQRTQQEDSAVYLCAISLRQGQTQYFGPGTRLLVL.

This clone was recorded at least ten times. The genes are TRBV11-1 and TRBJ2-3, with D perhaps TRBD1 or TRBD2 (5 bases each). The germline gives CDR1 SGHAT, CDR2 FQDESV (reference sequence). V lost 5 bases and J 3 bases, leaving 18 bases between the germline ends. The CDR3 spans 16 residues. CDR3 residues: CASSLNRDRFTDTQYF. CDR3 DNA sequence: TGTGCCAGCAGCCTAAACCGGGACCGGTTTACAGATACGCAGTATTTT.

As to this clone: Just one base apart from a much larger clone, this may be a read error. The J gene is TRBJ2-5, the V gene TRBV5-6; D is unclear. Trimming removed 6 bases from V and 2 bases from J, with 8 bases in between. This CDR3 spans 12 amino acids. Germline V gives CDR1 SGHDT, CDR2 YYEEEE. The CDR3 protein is CASTWPQETQYF. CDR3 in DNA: TGTGCCAGCACATGGCCTCAAGAGACCCAGTACTTC.

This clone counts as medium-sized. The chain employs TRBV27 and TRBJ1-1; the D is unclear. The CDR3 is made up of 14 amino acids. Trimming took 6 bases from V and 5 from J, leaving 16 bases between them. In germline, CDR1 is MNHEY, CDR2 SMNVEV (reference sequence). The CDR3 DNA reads TGTGCCAGCAGCTCTACTTTGGGGTCAACTGAAGCTTTCTTT. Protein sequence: CASSSTLGSTEAFF.

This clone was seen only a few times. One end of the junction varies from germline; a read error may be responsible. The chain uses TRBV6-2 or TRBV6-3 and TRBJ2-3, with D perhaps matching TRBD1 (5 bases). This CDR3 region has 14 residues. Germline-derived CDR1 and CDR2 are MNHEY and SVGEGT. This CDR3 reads CASSTLGLTYTQYF. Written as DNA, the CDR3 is TGTGCCAGCAGTACCCTGGGGCTCACATATACGCAGTATTTT.

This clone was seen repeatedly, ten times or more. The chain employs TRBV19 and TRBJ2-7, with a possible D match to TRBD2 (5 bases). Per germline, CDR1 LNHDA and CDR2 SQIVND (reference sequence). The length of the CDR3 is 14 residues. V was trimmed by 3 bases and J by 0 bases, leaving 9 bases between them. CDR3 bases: TGTGCCAGTAGTATTTCAGCGGTCTCCTACGAGCAGTACTTC. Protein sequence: CASSISAVSYEQYF.

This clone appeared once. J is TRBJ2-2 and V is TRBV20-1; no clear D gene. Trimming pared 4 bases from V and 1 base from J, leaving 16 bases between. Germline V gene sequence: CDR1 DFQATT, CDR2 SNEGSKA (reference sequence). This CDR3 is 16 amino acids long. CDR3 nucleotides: TGCAGTGCTAAGGGCCAAGAGTTAGTGAACACCGGGGAGCTGTTTTTT. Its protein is CSAKGQELVNTGELFF.

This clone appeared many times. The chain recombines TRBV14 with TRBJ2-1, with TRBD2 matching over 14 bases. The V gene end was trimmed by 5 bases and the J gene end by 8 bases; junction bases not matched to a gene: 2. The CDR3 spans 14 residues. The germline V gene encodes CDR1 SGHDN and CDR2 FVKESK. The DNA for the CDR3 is TGTGCCAGCAGCTTGGGACTAGCGGGAGATGAGCAGTTCTTC. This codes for CASSLGLAGDEQFF.

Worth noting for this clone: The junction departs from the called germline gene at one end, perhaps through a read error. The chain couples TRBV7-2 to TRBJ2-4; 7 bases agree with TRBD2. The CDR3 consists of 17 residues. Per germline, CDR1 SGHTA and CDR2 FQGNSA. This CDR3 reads CASSLSIVAGLGNIQYF. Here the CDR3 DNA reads TGCGCCAGCAGCTTATCTATAGTAGCGGGCTTGGGAAACATTCAGTACTTC.

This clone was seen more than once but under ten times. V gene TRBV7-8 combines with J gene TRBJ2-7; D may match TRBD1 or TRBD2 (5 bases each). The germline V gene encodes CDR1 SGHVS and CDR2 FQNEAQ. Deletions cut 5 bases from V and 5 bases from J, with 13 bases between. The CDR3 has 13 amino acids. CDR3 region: CASSGSRGDEQYF. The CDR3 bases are TGTGCCAGCAGCGGCTCGAGGGGAGACGAGCAGTACTTC. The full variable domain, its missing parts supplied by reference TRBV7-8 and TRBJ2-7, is GAGVSQSPRYKVAKRGQDVALRCDPISGHVSLFWYQQALGQGPEFLTYFQNEAQLDKSGLPSDRFFAERPEGSVSTLKIQRTQQEDSAVYLCASSGSRGDEQYFGPGTRLTVT.

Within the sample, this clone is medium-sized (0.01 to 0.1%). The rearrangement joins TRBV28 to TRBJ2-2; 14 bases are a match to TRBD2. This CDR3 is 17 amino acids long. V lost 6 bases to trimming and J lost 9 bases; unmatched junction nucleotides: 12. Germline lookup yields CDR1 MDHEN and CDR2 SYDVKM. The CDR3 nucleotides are TGTGCCAGCAGCCTGGGACTAGCGGGAGTAAAGGACCGGGAGCTGTTTTTT. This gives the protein CASSLGLAGVKDRELFF.

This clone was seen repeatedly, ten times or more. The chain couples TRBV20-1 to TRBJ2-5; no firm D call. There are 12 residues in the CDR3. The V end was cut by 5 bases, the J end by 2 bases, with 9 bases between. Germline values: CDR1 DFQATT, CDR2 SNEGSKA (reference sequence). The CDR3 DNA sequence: TGCAGTGCTGAAGGCACACAAGAGACCCAGTACTTC. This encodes CSAEGTQETQYF.

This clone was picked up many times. The CDR3 is CASSLDAQTGNTIYF. The CDR3 coding sequence is TGTGCCAGCAGCTTAGATGCGCAAACTGGAAACACCATATATTTT. The chain is built from TRBV11-2 and TRBJ1-3; D not resolved. The V gene lost 0 bases and the J gene lost 2 bases, with 8 bases spanning the gap. CDR1 and CDR2 from the germline V gene are SGHAT and FQNNGV. This CDR3 has 15 residues.

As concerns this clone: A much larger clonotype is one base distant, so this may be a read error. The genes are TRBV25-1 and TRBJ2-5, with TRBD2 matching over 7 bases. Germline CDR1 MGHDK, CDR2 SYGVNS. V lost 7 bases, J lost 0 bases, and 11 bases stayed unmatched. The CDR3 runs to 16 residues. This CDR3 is CASTTPGLQYQETQYF. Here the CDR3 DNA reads TGTGCCAGCACTACCCCGGGACTACAGTACCAAGAGACCCAGTACTTC.

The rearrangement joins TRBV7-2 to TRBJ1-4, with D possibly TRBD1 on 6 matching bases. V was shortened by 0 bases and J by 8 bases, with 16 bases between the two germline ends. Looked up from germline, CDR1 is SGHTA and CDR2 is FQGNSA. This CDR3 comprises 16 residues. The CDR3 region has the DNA TGTGCCAGCAGCTTAGCGTGGGGGGTTAGGGGGGAAAAACTGTTTTTT. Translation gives CASSLAWGVRGEKLFF.